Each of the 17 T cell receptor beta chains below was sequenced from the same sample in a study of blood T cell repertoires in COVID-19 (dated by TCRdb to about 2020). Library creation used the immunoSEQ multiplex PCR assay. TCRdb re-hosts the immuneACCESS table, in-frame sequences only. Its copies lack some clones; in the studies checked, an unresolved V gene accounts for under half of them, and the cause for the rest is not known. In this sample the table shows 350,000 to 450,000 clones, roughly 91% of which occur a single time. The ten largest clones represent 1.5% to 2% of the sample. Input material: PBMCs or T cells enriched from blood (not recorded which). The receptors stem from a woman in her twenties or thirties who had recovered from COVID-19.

CDR3 in DNA: TGTGCCAGCAATGCGGAGAACACTGAAGCTTTCTTT. This sequence encodes CASNAENTEAFF. The rearrangement joins TRBV21-1 to TRBJ1-1. TRBV21-1 is designated a pseudogene. This CDR3 spans 12 amino acids.

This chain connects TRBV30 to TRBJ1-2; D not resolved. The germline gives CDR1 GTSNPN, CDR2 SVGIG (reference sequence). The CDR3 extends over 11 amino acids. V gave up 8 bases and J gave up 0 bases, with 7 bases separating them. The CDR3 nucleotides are TGTGCCCAGGACTCTAACTATGGCTACACCTTC. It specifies CAQDSNYGYTF.

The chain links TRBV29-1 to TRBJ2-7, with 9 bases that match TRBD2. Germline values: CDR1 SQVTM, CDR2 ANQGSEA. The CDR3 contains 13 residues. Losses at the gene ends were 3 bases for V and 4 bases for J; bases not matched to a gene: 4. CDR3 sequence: CSVDGAGGYEQYF. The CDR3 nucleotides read TGCAGCGTTGACGGAGCGGGAGGATACGAGCAGTACTTC.

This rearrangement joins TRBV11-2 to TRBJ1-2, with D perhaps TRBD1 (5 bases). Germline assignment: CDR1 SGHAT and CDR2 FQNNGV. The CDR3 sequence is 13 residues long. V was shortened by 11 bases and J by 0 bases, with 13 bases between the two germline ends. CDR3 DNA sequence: TGTGCCTGGGGGGGTTTGCCTAACTATGGCTACACCTTC. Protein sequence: CAWGGLPNYGYTF.

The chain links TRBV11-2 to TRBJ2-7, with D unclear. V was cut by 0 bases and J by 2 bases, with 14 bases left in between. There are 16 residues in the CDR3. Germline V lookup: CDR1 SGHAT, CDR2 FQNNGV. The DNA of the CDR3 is TGTGCCAGCAGCTTAGACTTTGGGCGTGGGCCCTACGAGCAGTACTTC. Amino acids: CASSLDFGRGPYEQYF.

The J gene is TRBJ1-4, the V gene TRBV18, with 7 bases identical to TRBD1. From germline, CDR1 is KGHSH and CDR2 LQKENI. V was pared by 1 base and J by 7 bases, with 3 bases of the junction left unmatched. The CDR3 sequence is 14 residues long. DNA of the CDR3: TGTGCCAGCTCACCACTGGGACAGTCTGAAAAACTGTTTTTT. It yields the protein CASSPLGQSEKLFF.

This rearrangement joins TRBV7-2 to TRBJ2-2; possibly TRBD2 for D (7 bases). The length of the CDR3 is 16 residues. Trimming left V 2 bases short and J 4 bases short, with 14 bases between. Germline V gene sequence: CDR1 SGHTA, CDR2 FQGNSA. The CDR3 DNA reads TGTGCCAGCAGCTTACAACAGGGAGGGGTCACCGGGGAGCTGTTTTTT. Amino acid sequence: CASSLQQGGVTGELFF. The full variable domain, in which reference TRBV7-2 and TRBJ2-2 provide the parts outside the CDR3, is GAGVSQSPSNKVTEKGKDVELRCDPISGHTALYWYRQSLGQGLEFLIYFQGNSAPDKSGLPSDRFSAERTGGSVSTLTIQRTQQEDSAVYLCASSLQQGGVTGELFFGEGSRLTVL.

CDR3: CASSFYQGFTLNEQFF. In DNA, the CDR3 is TGTGCCAGCAGTTTCTACCAGGGATTCACCCTCAATGAGCAGTTCTTC. J is TRBJ2-1 and V is TRBV27; a weak D match, TRBD1 (5 bases). There are 16 residues in the CDR3. Trimming pared 3 bases from V and 6 bases from J, leaving 18 bases between. Per the germline V gene, CDR1 is MNHEY and CDR2 is SMNVEV (reference sequence).

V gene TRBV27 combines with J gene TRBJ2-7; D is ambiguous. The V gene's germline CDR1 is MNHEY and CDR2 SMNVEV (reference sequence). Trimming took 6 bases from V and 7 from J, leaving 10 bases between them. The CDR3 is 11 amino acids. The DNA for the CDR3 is TGTGCCAGCAGCTCCCTGAGGGAGCAGTACTTC. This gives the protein CASSSLREQYF.

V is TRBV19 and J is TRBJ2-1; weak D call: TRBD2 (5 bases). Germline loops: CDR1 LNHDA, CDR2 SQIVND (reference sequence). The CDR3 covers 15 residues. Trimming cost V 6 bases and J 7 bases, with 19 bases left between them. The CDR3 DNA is TGTGCCAGTAGCCAAAGGACTCTTTCTCAAAATGAGCAGTTCTTC. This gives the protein CASSQRTLSQNEQFF.

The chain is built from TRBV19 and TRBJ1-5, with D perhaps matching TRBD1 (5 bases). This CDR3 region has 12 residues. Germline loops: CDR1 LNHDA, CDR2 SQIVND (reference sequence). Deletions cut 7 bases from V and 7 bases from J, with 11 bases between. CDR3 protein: CASKGSGQPQHF. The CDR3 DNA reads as TGTGCCAGTAAGGGGTCCGGACAGCCCCAGCATTTT. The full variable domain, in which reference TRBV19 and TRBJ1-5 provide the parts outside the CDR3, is DGGITQSPKYLFRKEGQNVTLSCEQNLNHDAMYWYRQDPGQGLRLIYYSQIVNDFQKGDIAEGYSVSREKKESFPLTVTSAQKNPTAFYLCASKGSGQPQHFGDGTRLSIL.

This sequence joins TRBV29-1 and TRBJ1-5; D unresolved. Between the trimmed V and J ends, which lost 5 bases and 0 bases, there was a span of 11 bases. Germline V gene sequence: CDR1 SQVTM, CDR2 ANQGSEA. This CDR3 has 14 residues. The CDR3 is CSVIDTSSNQPQHF. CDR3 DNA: TGCAGCGTTATCGACACCTCTAGCAATCAGCCCCAGCATTTT.

The CDR3 loop reads CASSPGQVFGYGDEQYF. CDR3 nucleotides: TGTGCCAGCTCACCGGGACAGGTGTTCGGGTATGGGGACGAGCAGTACTTC. This chain links TRBV18 with TRBJ2-7, with TRBD1 matching over 8 bases. J gave up 5 bases and V 3 bases, and 15 bases lay outside the gene matches. The CDR3 runs to 17 residues. CDR1 KGHSH and CDR2 LQKENI come from the germline V gene.

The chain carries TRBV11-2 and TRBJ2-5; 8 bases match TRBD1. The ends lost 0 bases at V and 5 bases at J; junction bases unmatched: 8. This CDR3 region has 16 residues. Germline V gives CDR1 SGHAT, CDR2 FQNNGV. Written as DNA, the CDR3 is TGTGCCAGCAGCTTAGATCTGGGCAGGGGGCCGGAGACCCAGTACTTC. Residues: CASSLDLGRGPETQYF.

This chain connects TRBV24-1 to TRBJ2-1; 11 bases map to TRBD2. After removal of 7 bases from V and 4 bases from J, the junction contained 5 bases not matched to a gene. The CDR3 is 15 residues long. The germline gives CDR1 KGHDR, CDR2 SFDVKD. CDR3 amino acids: CATSPGTSGYNEQFF. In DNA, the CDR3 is TGTGCCACCAGCCCCGGGACTAGCGGATACAATGAGCAGTTCTTC.

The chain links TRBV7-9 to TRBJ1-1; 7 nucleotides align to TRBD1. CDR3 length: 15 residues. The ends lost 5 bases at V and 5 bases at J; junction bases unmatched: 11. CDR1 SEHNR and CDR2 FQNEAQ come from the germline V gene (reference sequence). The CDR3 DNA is TGTGCCAGCAGCCCGCGACAGGGTGGAGGGACTGAAGCTTTCTTT. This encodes CASSPRQGGGTEAFF.

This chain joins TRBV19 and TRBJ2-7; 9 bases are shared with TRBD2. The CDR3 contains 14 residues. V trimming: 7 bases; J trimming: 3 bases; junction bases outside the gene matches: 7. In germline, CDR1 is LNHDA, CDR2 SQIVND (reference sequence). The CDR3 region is CASKETSGYYEQYF. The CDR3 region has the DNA TGTGCCAGTAAGGAGACTAGCGGATACTACGAGCAGTACTTC.